Following are 31 T cell receptor beta chains from one sample sequenced in a study of T cell responses to AZD1222 COVID-19 vaccine (dated by TCRdb to the early 2020s). Interpreted using the paper, the time point label stands for: about 28 days (+/-7) after the second vaccine dose. Libraries came from the immunoSEQ multiplex PCR assay. TCRdb re-hosts the immuneACCESS table, in-frame sequences only. Its copies lack some clones; in the studies checked, an unresolved V gene accounts for under half of them, and the cause for the rest is not known. Recorded for this sample are approximately 120,000 clones; approximately 85% of them occurred a single time. The ten largest account for around 4.4% of the sample. The material was peripheral blood, obtained 28 days after the second AZD1222 dose. The receptors here all came from an adult who received the AZD1222 COVID-19 vaccine.

This clone showed up just a few times. V and J are TRBV9 and TRBJ1-1; D perhaps matches TRBD1 (5 bases). V shed 0 bases and J shed 1 base, with 10 bases lying between them. This CDR3 spans 15 amino acids. CDR1 is SGDLS and CDR2 is YYNGEE in the germline V gene. This CDR3 is CASSVGGSPNTEAFF. The CDR3 nucleotides are TGTGCCAGCAGCGTAGGGGGGTCACCGAACACTGAAGCTTTCTTT.

In its sample, this clone was seen a few times. CDR3 nucleotide sequence: TGTGCCAGCAGGGGGGACAGGGCATACTATGGCTACACCTTC. Amino acid sequence: CASRGDRAYYGYTF. V usage is TRBV28 and J usage is TRBJ1-2, with TRBD1 matching over 9 bases. Germline V gene sequence: CDR1 MDHEN, CDR2 SYDVKM. The CDR3 has 14 residues. Trimming cost V 6 bases and J 3 bases; bases outside gene matches: 5.

The V gene is TRBV2, the J gene TRBJ1-4; D is uncertain. Germline loops: CDR1 SNHLY, CDR2 FYNNEI. The ends were cut back, 7 bases at V and 0 bases at J, with 9 bases in the middle. This CDR3 is 14 amino acids long. CDR3 loop: CASTDGATNEKLFF. CDR3 DNA sequence: TGTGCCAGCACGGACGGTGCAACTAATGAAAAACTGTTTTTT.

The chain uses TRBV6-5 and TRBJ1-1; D call uncertain. Germline V CDR1 and CDR2: MNHEY, SVGAGI. The ends were cut back, 1 base at V and 4 bases at J, with 10 bases in the middle. The CDR3 runs 14 residues. CDR3 sequence reads: CASSYFQEGTEAFF. CDR3 in DNA: TGTGCCAGCAGTTACTTTCAGGAGGGCACTGAAGCTTTCTTT.

DNA for the CDR3: TGTGCCAGCAGCTTATACCTAGAAGAGCAGTACTTC. This translates into CASSLYLEEQYF. V gene TRBV7-8 combines with J gene TRBJ2-7; no definite D call. V was shortened by 2 bases and J by 7 bases, with 9 bases between the two germline ends. Looked up from germline, CDR1 is SGHVS and CDR2 is FQNEAQ. The CDR3 is 12 amino acids. Full variable domain (remainder filled in from reference TRBV7-8 and TRBJ2-7): GAGVSQSPRYKVAKRGQDVALRCDPISGHVSLFWYQQALGQGPEFLTYFQNEAQLDKSGLPSDRFFAERPEGSVSTLKIQRTQQEDSAVYLCASSLYLEEQYFGPGTRLTVT.

The chain has TRBV7-6 and TRBJ2-6, with D possibly TRBD1 on 5 matching bases. The CDR3 is made up of 14 amino acids. V was pared by 5 bases and J by 4 bases, with 9 bases between. Germline V gene sequence: CDR1 SGHVS, CDR2 FNYEAQ. The CDR3 nucleotides are TGTGCCAGCAGCACACGGACAGGGGCCAACGTCCTGACTTTC. Protein product: CASSTRTGANVLTF. The full variable domain, with the rest looked up from reference TRBV7-6 and TRBJ2-6, is GAGVSQSPRYKVTKRGQDVALRCDPISGHVSLYWYRQALGQGPEFLTYFNYEAQQDKSGLPNDRFSAERPEGSISTLTIQRTEQRDSAMYRCASSTRTGANVLTFGAGSRLTVL.

This chain connects TRBV7-3 to TRBJ1-1, with D maybe TRBD1 (5 bases). V was cut by 5 bases and J by 1 base, with 14 bases left in between. CDR1 and CDR2 (germline): SGHTA, FQGTGA. This CDR3 comprises 15 residues. The CDR3 sequence is CASSPAPGGNTEAFF. In DNA form, the CDR3 reads TGTGCCAGCAGCCCCGCCCCGGGGGGGAACACTGAAGCTTTCTTT. The whole variable domain, remainder taken from reference TRBV7-3 and TRBJ1-1, is GAGVSQTPSNKVTEKGKYVELRCDPISGHTALYWYRQSLGQGPEFLIYFQGTGAADDSGLPNDRFFAVRPEGSVSTLKIQRTERGDSAVYLCASSPAPGGNTEAFFGQGTRLTVV.

The chain is built from TRBV6-4 and TRBJ2-2; D may match TRBD1 or TRBD2 (5 bases each). The CDR3 is 13 residues long. The germline gives CDR1 MRHNA, CDR2 SNTAGT. Between the trimmed V and J ends, which lost 4 bases and 6 bases, there was a span of 9 bases. Here the CDR3 DNA reads TGTGCCAGCAGTGTGTTGGGGGCCGGGGAGCTGTTTTTT. Its protein is CASSVLGAGELFF.

The chain combines TRBV5-4 with TRBJ2-4; 7 nucleotides align to TRBD1. After removal of 7 bases from V and 0 bases from J, the junction contained 10 bases not matched to a gene. Germline CDR1 and CDR2: SGHNT and YYREEE (reference sequence). This CDR3 is 16 amino acids long. The CDR3 sequence: CASAPRDRLAKNIQYF. The CDR3 nucleotides read TGTGCCAGCGCCCCGAGGGACAGACTAGCCAAAAACATTCAGTACTTC.

The chain carries TRBV28 and TRBJ1-2; 8 bases align to TRBD1. J lost 13 bases, V lost 6 bases, and 16 bases had no gene match. Germline CDR1 is MDHEN and CDR2 is SYDVKM. The CDR3 is made up of 14 amino acids. The CDR3 protein is CASRNDRGPLRGTF. Written as DNA, the CDR3 is TGTGCCAGCAGAAACGACAGGGGCCCCCTAAGAGGCACCTTC.

CDR3 DNA sequence: TGTGCCAGCAGCACCTCGGGGGGAAGGGTTAGCGGGGAGCTGTTTTTT. This codes for CASSTSGGRVSGELFF. This rearrangement joins TRBV9 to TRBJ2-2, with 7 bases aligning to TRBD2. Germline CDR1 and CDR2: SGDLS and YYNGEE. This CDR3 spans 16 amino acids. The V and J ends lost 4 bases and 7 bases, in that order; junction bases with no gene match: 13.

V usage is TRBV9 and J usage is TRBJ1-1; TRBD1 matches 12 bases. The germline V gene has CDR1 SGDLS and CDR2 YYNGEE. Germline trimming cut 5 bases from V and 4 bases from J; bases unmatched to any gene: 6. The CDR3 is 15 residues long. The CDR3 here is CASSKGTGGGTEAFF. As DNA, the CDR3 is TGTGCCAGCAGTAAGGGGACAGGGGGCGGCACTGAAGCTTTCTTT.

This clone was found once. The chain joins TRBV6-6 to TRBJ1-3, with D tentatively TRBD1 (5 bases). Germline V gene sequence: CDR1 MNHNY, CDR2 SVGAGI (reference sequence). V was pared by 6 bases and J by 4 bases, with 13 bases between. This CDR3 is built from 14 residues. In DNA form, the CDR3 reads TGTGCCAGCAGCTTCGGAGGGGCGGGAAACACCATATATTTT. The encoded protein is CASSFGGAGNTIYF.

This rearrangement joins TRBV9 to TRBJ1-4; possible D gene TRBD1, 5 bases. Per germline, CDR1 SGDLS and CDR2 YYNGEE. This CDR3 comprises 15 residues. The V gene lost 3 bases and the J gene lost 8 bases, with 17 bases spanning the gap. Here the CDR3 DNA reads TGTGCCAGCAGCGCGGGACCGGGAGGGCAGGAAAAACTGTTTTTT. This codes for CASSAGPGGQEKLFF.

The chain carries TRBV18 and TRBJ2-4; unclear D gene. V lost 3 bases, J lost 12 bases, and 15 bases lay in between. This CDR3 spans 13 amino acids. From germline, CDR1 is KGHSH and CDR2 LQKENI. CDR3 loop: CASSPTDGGSQYF. CDR3 bases: TGTGCCAGCTCACCGACGGACGGCGGCTCTCAGTACTTC.

CDR3 sequence reads: CASICSSKSPLHF. In nucleotides, the CDR3 is TGTGCCAGCATTTGTTCATCCAAGTCACCCCTCCACTTT. The chain recombines TRBV6-4 with TRBJ1-6; D remains ambiguous. Germline V gene lookup returns CDR1 MRHNA and CDR2 SNTAGT. The CDR3 consists of 13 residues. V shed 7 bases and J shed 10 bases, with 14 bases lying between them.

V usage is TRBV7-2 and J usage is TRBJ1-5; 7 bases line up with TRBD1. The CDR3 is 15 amino acids. V lost 1 base to trimming and J lost 5 bases; unmatched junction nucleotides: 5. Germline-derived CDR1 and CDR2 are SGHTA and FQGNSA. The CDR3 reads CASSLGGTAHQPQHF. CDR3 bases: TGTGCCAGCAGCTTAGGGGGGACAGCACATCAGCCCCAGCATTTT.

The chain joins TRBV19 to TRBJ2-7, with D unclear. With 7 bases removed from V and 5 bases from J, the gap between germline ends came to 18 bases. The CDR3 extends over 14 amino acids. Germline V gene data show CDR1 as LNHDA and CDR2 as SQIVND (reference sequence). The CDR3 DNA is TGTGCCAGTAAAGTACACCCGAACGACCACGAGCAGTACTTC. It yields the protein CASKVHPNDHEQYF.

This rearrangement joins TRBV7-6 to TRBJ2-7; 9 bases agree with TRBD2. This CDR3 region has 15 residues. V shed 5 bases and J 2 bases; nucleotides not matched to a gene: 7. Germline lookup yields CDR1 SGHVS and CDR2 FNYEAQ. As DNA, the CDR3 is TGTGCCAGCAGCCCCGGTAGCGGGGGCCCCTACGAGCAGTACTTC. This encodes CASSPGSGGPYEQYF.

This rearrangement joins TRBV11-2 to TRBJ1-2, with D maybe TRBD1 (5 bases). V was pared by 2 bases and J by 1 base, with 11 bases between. Germline-derived CDR1 and CDR2 are SGHAT and FQNNGV. CDR3 length: 15 residues. The CDR3 bases are TGTGCCAGCAGCTTAAAAGGGACCGTTAACTATGGCTACACCTTC. It encodes CASSLKGTVNYGYTF. Together with reference TRBV11-2 and TRBJ1-2, the CDR3 gives the full variable domain: EAGVAQSPRYKIIEKRQSVAFWCNPISGHATLYWYQQILGQGPKLLIQFQNNGVVDDSQLPKDRFSAERLKGVDSTLKIQPAKLEDSAVYLCASSLKGTVNYGYTFGSGTRLTVV.

This clone came up a few times. The chain's CDR3 is CASSPDRPSNYGYTF. In nucleotides, the CDR3 is TGTGCCAGCAGCCCAGACAGGCCCTCTAACTATGGCTACACCTTC. This chain connects TRBV9 to TRBJ1-2; TRBD1 is a possible D gene (6 bases). Per the germline V gene, CDR1 is SGDLS and CDR2 is YYNGEE. V lost 4 bases and J 0 bases, leaving 13 bases between the germline ends. The CDR3 loop spans 15 amino acids.

Turning to this clone: Compared with germline, one end of the junction differs, possibly owing to a read error. The chain uses TRBV6-1 and TRBJ2-7, with unresolved D. Per germline, CDR1 MNHNS and CDR2 SASEGT. The CDR3 is 15 residues long. The CDR3 sequence: CASREGWTVAYEQYF. The CDR3 DNA sequence: TGTGCCAGCAGGGAAGGATGGACGGTTGCCTACGAGCAGTACTTC.

Comments on this clone: Being one base from a much bigger clone, this may be a read error. The rearrangement uses TRBV12-3 or TRBV12-4 and TRBJ2-3, with unresolved D. The V and J ends lost 3 bases and 0 bases respectively, with 1 base between them. This CDR3 region has 12 residues. DNA for the CDR3: TGTGCCAGCAGTTTTAGCACAGATACGCAGTATTTT. This gives the protein CASSFSTDTQYF.

V gene TRBV19 combines with J gene TRBJ1-6, with D perhaps matching TRBD1 (6 bases). This CDR3 is built from 16 residues. V was clipped by 5 bases and J by 6 bases, with 17 bases between them. Germline V gene sequence: CDR1 LNHDA, CDR2 SQIVND (reference sequence). The CDR3 protein is CASSSKQGIGNSPLHF. The DNA of the CDR3 is TGTGCCAGTAGTTCCAAACAGGGAATCGGTAATTCACCCCTCCACTTT.

This clone has just one count. This chain joins TRBV4-1 and TRBJ1-5; D is undetermined. The CDR3 contains 12 residues. Trimming removed 4 bases from V and 7 bases from J, with 8 bases in between. CDR1 is MGHRA, CDR2 YSYEKL, per germline. CDR3 in amino acids: CASSPPGQPQHF. CDR3 nucleotide sequence: TGCGCCAGCAGCCCTCCGGGCCAGCCCCAGCATTTT.

The chain joins TRBV5-5 to TRBJ1-5; D unclear. V lost 0 bases to trimming and J lost 6 bases, with 7 bases between them. The CDR3 is 13 amino acids. From germline, CDR1 is SGHKS and CDR2 YYEKEE (reference sequence). For the CDR3, the DNA is TGTGCCAGCAGCTTGGATGACGTTCAGCCCCAGCATTTT. It specifies CASSLDDVQPQHF.

V and J are TRBV5-4 and TRBJ2-6; D remains unclear. The CDR3 runs to 15 residues. V shed 0 bases and J shed 3 bases, with 7 bases lying between them. Germline loops: CDR1 SGHNT, CDR2 YYREEE (reference sequence). The CDR3 loop reads CASSLGWDGANVLTF. The CDR3 bases are TGTGCCAGCAGCTTGGGGTGGGATGGGGCCAACGTCCTGACTTTC.

The chain joins TRBV7-6 to TRBJ1-2; the D gene is possibly TRBD1 (5 bases). Germline CDR1 reads SGHVS; CDR2 reads FNYEAQ. The CDR3 sequence is 15 residues long. With 5 bases removed from V and 3 bases from J, the gap between germline ends came to 16 bases. CDR3 residues: CASSPLLGGDYGYTF. The CDR3 region has the DNA TGTGCCAGCAGCCCCCTATTAGGAGGGGACTATGGCTACACCTTC.

The table lists this clone with a few counts. This chain links TRBV5-8 with TRBJ1-4, with 7 bases matching TRBD1. The CDR3 runs 15 residues. V shed 2 bases, J shed 8 bases, and the junction held 9 bases outside the gene matches. Germline V gives CDR1 SGHTS, CDR2 YDEGEE. CDR3 sequence (DNA): TGTGCCAGCAGCTTATCCGAGGGGGCCTTAGAAAAACTGTTTTTT. Translating it yields CASSLSEGALEKLFF.

This chain joins TRBV19 and TRBJ2-5; weak D call: TRBD1 (6 bases). V lost 3 bases to trimming and J lost 2 bases, with 13 bases between them. This CDR3 comprises 15 residues. CDR1 is LNHDA, CDR2 SQIVND, per germline (reference sequence). The CDR3 protein is CASSIQQGEQETQYF. The CDR3 coding sequence is TGTGCCAGTAGTATCCAACAGGGTGAGCAAGAGACCCAGTACTTC.

The CDR3 region has the DNA TGTGCCAGCAGCGTAGTTGGGGGCGCAGATACGCAGTATTTT. Protein product: CASSVVGGADTQYF. This chain joins TRBV9 and TRBJ2-3, with D tentatively TRBD1 (6 bases). Germline V lookup: CDR1 SGDLS, CDR2 YYNGEE. Trimming took 0 bases from V and 4 from J, leaving 9 bases between them. The CDR3 totals 14 residues.